This record covers a single TCR beta chain. PCR primers comprised 60 Vbeta and 13 Jbeta primers. Measured with immunoSEQ multiplex PCR; TCRdb has only the in-frame clones, and not every one. The sample contains 100,000 to 150,000 clones, under 80% of which appear only once. These data are taken from a study of cytomegalovirus exposure and HLA in healthy donors. Study information: Within an early data release were roughly 90 million unique TCRs drawn from HLA-typed donors.

J was trimmed by 5 bases and V by 3 bases; bases with no gene match: 8. Germline V gives CDR1 SGHTA, CDR2 FQGNSA. There are 15 residues in the CDR3. The chain couples TRBV7-2 to TRBJ2-3; 7 positions agree with TRBD1. The sequenced material came from PBMCs. The receptor was isolated from a woman aged 60-75 years in good health and CMV-seropositive. CDR3 DNA sequence: TGTGCCAGCAGCTTTTTTCCAGGGGGTGGAGATACGCAGTATTTT. It encodes CASSFFPGGGDTQYF. Full variable domain (remainder filled in from reference TRBV7-2 and TRBJ2-3): GAGVSQSPSNKVTEKGKDVELRCDPISGHTALYWYRQSLGQGLEFLIYFQGNSAPDKSGLPSDRFSAERTGGSVSTLTIQRTQQEDSAVYLCASSFFPGGGDTQYFGPGTRLTVL.